This T cell receptor (beta chain) originates from a study of molecular identifiers for immune sequencing clone quantification. Study information: In replicates, RNA from approximately 20,000 or 100,000 naive CD8 cells was divided five ways and four parts were sequenced.

From germline, CDR1 is DFQATT and CDR2 SNEGSKA (reference sequence). V was clipped by 5 bases and J by 2 bases; unmatched bases: 3. The CDR3 has 14 residues. TCRdb fed the PCR reads into MiXCR, producing one record per CDR3 protein. The sample has approximately 550,000 distinct CDR3 sequences; about 22% are singletons. The sequenced sample was naive CD8+ T cells from blood, with Jurkat cell RNA spiked in. Stated subset: FACS-sorted CD8+CD4-CCR7+CD45RA+ naive T cells. The clonotype was recovered from a human donor in good health. Some libraries in this study had Jurkat cell RNA spiked in. The chain uses TRBV20-1 and TRBJ2-6; TRBD1 matches 7 bases. CDR3 coding DNA: TGCAGTGCTGAAGACAGGGCTGGGGCCAACGTCCTGACTTTC. It yields the protein CSAEDRAGANVLTF.